These T cell receptor beta chains were read from a single sample in a study of T-cell reconstitution after alpha-beta-depleted transplantation in children. TCRdb analysed the PCR reads with MiXCR anew, one entry per CDR3 protein. This sample yields some 400,000 distinct CDR3 sequences, of which roughly 22% are seen a single time; around 4% belongs to the top ten. The source material was PBMCs from the stem cell graft donor, sampled from the stem cell graft. The receptor set was obtained from a human donor who donated a stem cell graft to a child with acute myeloid leukemia. CDR3s include the opening cysteine and the closing phenylalanine or tryptophan. The order of the fields is CDR3 length, V gene, clone size, J gene, D gene, CDR3 DNA, CDR3 protein. D genes are given only for firm matches. Some rows mark clone size as missing; the rest say once, few, many or name a class of expanded clone.

length: 15
V: TRBV20-1
size: many
J: TRBJ2-7
D: TRBD1
DNA: TGCAGTGCCAACCGCTGGGGACAGGGGTCCTACGAGCAGTACTTC
CDR3: CSANRWGQGSYEQYF

length: 14
V: TRBV2
size: -
J: TRBJ2-1
D: -
DNA: TGTGCCAGCAGGGCTGCGGAAGCAAAGCCTGAGCAGTTCTTC
CDR3: CASRAAEAKPEQFF

length: 16
V: TRBV7-3
size: -
J: TRBJ2-1
D: -
DNA: TGTGCCAGCAGCTTATGGGGGGACTTTTCCTACAATGAGCAGTTCTTC
CDR3: CASSLWGDFSYNEQFF

length: 19
V: TRBV3-1
size: -
J: TRBJ2-7
D: TRBD2
DNA: TGTGCCAGCAGCCTAAAGTGGGCTAGCGGGAGTCCCACTATGAGGGAGCAGTACTTC
CDR3: CASSLKWASGSPTMREQYF

length: 14
V: TRBV20-1
size: -
J: TRBJ2-3
D: TRBD2
DNA: TGCAGTGCTTTCAGGACTAGCGGCACAGATACGCAGTATTTT
CDR3: CSAFRTSGTDTQYF

length: 14
V: TRBV29-1
size: many
J: TRBJ2-6
D: -
DNA: TGCAGCGTCGTAACAGGGTTTGGGGCCAACGTCCTGACTTTC
CDR3: CSVVTGFGANVLTF

length: 15
V: TRBV9
size: few
J: TRBJ2-1
D: -
DNA: TGTGCCAGCAGCGCCCGGCCAGAAGGGCTGTATGAGCAGTTCTTC
CDR3: CASSARPEGLYEQFF

length: 15
V: TRBV20-1
size: many
J: TRBJ2-7
D: TRBD2
DNA: TGCAGTGCTAGAGATCAGGGACTAGGATCCTACGAGCAGTACTTC
CDR3: CSARDQGLGSYEQYF

length: 14
V: TRBV20-1
size: -
J: TRBJ1-5
D: -
DNA: TGCAGTGCTGTTCCGGGTTCTAGCAATCAGCCCCAGCATTTT
CDR3: CSAVPGSSNQPQHF

length: 15
V: TRBV9
size: few
J: TRBJ1-2
D: -
DNA: TGTGCCAGCAGCCCAGGGCAGAAAGTTAACTATGGCTACACCTTC
CDR3: CASSPGQKVNYGYTF

length: 16
V: TRBV29-1
size: few
J: TRBJ2-1
D: -
DNA: TGCAGCGTTGAAGATGGGGGGCGGGAGTCCCACAATGAGCAGTTCTTC
CDR3: CSVEDGGRESHNEQFF

length: 14
V: TRBV5-1
size: -
J: TRBJ2-7
D: -
DNA: TGCGCCAGCAGCTGGACGCGGGACAGCAACGAGCAGTACTTC
CDR3: CASSWTRDSNEQYF

length: 13
V: TRBV28
size: -
J: TRBJ2-7
D: -
DNA: TGTGCCAGCAGTAAACCGAGCTCCTACGAGCAGTACTTC
CDR3: CASSKPSSYEQYF

length: 16
V: TRBV3-1
size: many
J: TRBJ2-3
D: TRBD1
DNA: TGTGCCAGCAGCCATGGTATTGGACAGGGGACAGATACGCAGTATTTT
CDR3: CASSHGIGQGTDTQYF

length: 18
V: TRBV20-1
size: few
J: TRBJ2-7
D: TRBD2
DNA: TGCAGTGCTAGCCGGGGACTAGCGGGAGATCTTGATTACTACGAGCAGTACTTC
CDR3: CSASRGLAGDLDYYEQYF

length: 15
V: TRBV11-2
size: -
J: TRBJ2-5
D: -
DNA: TGTGCCAGCAGCTTAGAGGGCAGGGACGCGGAGACCCAGTACTTC
CDR3: CASSLEGRDAETQYF

length: 15
V: TRBV5-1
size: few
J: TRBJ2-5
D: -
DNA: TGCGCCAGCAGTGTGAAGGGCGGCCTCCAAGAGACCCAGTACTTC
CDR3: CASSVKGGLQETQYF

length: 15
V: TRBV12-3/TRBV12-4
size: few
J: TRBJ2-7
D: -
DNA: TGTGCCAGCAGTTCCGTACAGGTCTCCTTTTACGAGCAGTACTTC
CDR3: CASSSVQVSFYEQYF

length: 16
V: TRBV9
size: few
J: TRBJ2-3
D: TRBD2
DNA: TGTGCCAGCAGCCCTCTCGGGCGGGAGGCCACAGATACGCAGTATTTT
CDR3: CASSPLGREATDTQYF

length: 12
V: TRBV12-3/TRBV12-4
size: many
J: TRBJ1-1
D: -
DNA: TGTGCCAGCAGTTTAGGGTTCACTGAAGCTTTCTTT
CDR3: CASSLGFTEAFF

length: 14
V: TRBV7-2
size: -
J: TRBJ2-7
D: TRBD1
DNA: TGTGCCAGCAGCTCGGGACAGGGTCTCTACGAGCAGTACTTC
CDR3: CASSSGQGLYEQYF

length: 12
V: TRBV7-9
size: -
J: TRBJ2-1
D: -
DNA: TGTGCCAGCGCCCAGGACTACAATGAGCAGTTCTTC
CDR3: CASAQDYNEQFF

length: 14
V: TRBV7-9
size: -
J: TRBJ2-3
D: -
DNA: TGTGCCAGCAGCGCCGGCACTACCCCAGATACGCAGTATTTT
CDR3: CASSAGTTPDTQYF

length: 15
V: TRBV28
size: -
J: TRBJ2-1
D: -
DNA: TGTGCCAGCAGTTTTCGGGGCCAGGCCTACAATGAGCAGTTCTTC
CDR3: CASSFRGQAYNEQFF

length: 15
V: TRBV7-2
size: few
J: TRBJ1-1
D: -
DNA: TGTGCCAGCAGCTCTTGGGGGGGCGAGAACACTGAAGCTTTCTTT
CDR3: CASSSWGGENTEAFF

length: 17
V: TRBV20-1
size: -
J: TRBJ2-6
D: -
DNA: TGCAGTGCTAGACTTCCAGGGGACGCCTCTGGGGCCAACGTCCTGACTTTC
CDR3: CSARLPGDASGANVLTF

length: 14
V: TRBV12-3/TRBV12-4
size: once
J: TRBJ2-4
D: -
DNA: TGTGCCAGCAGTTTTGCAGGTCCGGCGGACATTCAGTACTTC
CDR3: CASSFAGPADIQYF

length: 12
V: TRBV24-1
size: few
J: TRBJ2-1
D: -
DNA: TGTGCCACCAGAGGGGACTACAATGAGCAGTTCTTC
CDR3: CATRGDYNEQFF

length: 15
V: TRBV7-2
size: -
J: TRBJ2-7
D: -
DNA: TGTGCCAGCAGCTTTAGTCCAGGGTCCTTCGACGAGCAGTACTTC
CDR3: CASSFSPGSFDEQYF

length: 17
V: TRBV7-9
size: few
J: TRBJ2-6
D: TRBD1
DNA: TGTGCCAGCAGCTGGGGGCAGGGGGCCTCTGGGGCCAACGTCCTGACTTTC
CDR3: CASSWGQGASGANVLTF

length: 14
V: TRBV7-9
size: -
J: TRBJ2-1
D: TRBD1
DNA: TGTGCCAGCAGCCGGGACAGGGGCTACAATGAGCAGTTCTTC
CDR3: CASSRDRGYNEQFF

length: 13
V: TRBV6-2/TRBV6-3
size: -
J: TRBJ1-5
D: -
DNA: TGTGCCAGCGGCGAGGGTCTGGCTCAGCCCCAGCATTTT
CDR3: CASGEGLAQPQHF

length: 13
V: TRBV20-1
size: few
J: TRBJ2-7
D: -
DNA: TGCAGTGCTAGAGATCGTCTGAACTACGAGCAGTACTTC
CDR3: CSARDRLNYEQYF

length: 14
V: TRBV4-3
size: many
J: TRBJ2-7
D: -
DNA: TGCGCCAGCAGCCCAGTGGCTGTTCCCTACGAGCAGTACTTC
CDR3: CASSPVAVPYEQYF

length: 14
V: TRBV20-1
size: few
J: TRBJ2-3
D: -
DNA: TGCAGTGCTAGAGTCCTTGACAGCACAGATACGCAGTATTTT
CDR3: CSARVLDSTDTQYF

length: 12
V: TRBV20-1
size: few
J: TRBJ2-3
D: TRBD2
DNA: TGCAGTGCTCTCGCGGGAGCAGATACGCAGTATTTT
CDR3: CSALAGADTQYF

length: 13
V: TRBV29-1
size: many
J: TRBJ2-3
D: -
DNA: TGCAGCGTGAACAGGGAGTCCACAGATACGCAGTATTTT
CDR3: CSVNRESTDTQYF

length: 14
V: TRBV5-1
size: -
J: TRBJ2-3
D: -
DNA: TGCGCCAGCAGCTTGGCGCCCCCCACAGATACGCAGTATTTT
CDR3: CASSLAPPTDTQYF

length: 13
V: TRBV5-6
size: -
J: TRBJ2-7
D: -
DNA: TGTGCCAGCAGCAAGAGGGGGATCCACGAGCAGTACTTC
CDR3: CASSKRGIHEQYF